This entry lists 2 T cell receptor beta chains sequenced from one sample in a study of immune evolution from preneoplasia to lung adenocarcinoma. Here immunoSEQ multiplex PCR was the method, and the copy in TCRdb shows in-frame clones only, minus some. The sample records around 8,200 clones, roughly three quarters being singletons. The sequencing input was FFPE adjacent normal lung tissue. All receptors derive from a person aged 60 to 80 with lung adenocarcinoma.

Only a few counts were recorded for this clone. This CDR3 is CAWTRGGGTMGPSTDTQYF. In DNA form, the CDR3 reads TGTGCCTGGACCCGAGGCGGAGGGACGATGGGTCCTAGCACAGATACGCAGTATTTT. The chain has TRBV30 and TRBJ2-3; D perhaps matches TRBD2 (6 bases). V was pared by 4 bases and J by 0 bases, with 26 bases between. Germline CDR1 is GTSNPN and CDR2 is SVGIG (reference sequence). The CDR3 covers 19 residues.

By proportion, this clone is large (0.1 to 1%). The chain carries TRBV2 and TRBJ1-2; tentative D call: TRBD1 (6 bases). Trimming pared 7 bases from V and 6 bases from J, leaving 18 bases between. The CDR3 runs to 14 residues. Germline V lookup: CDR1 SNHLY, CDR2 FYNNEI. Here the CDR3 reads CASKASLDSDGYTF. The CDR3 nucleotides read TGTGCCAGCAAGGCCTCCTTGGACAGCGATGGCTACACCTTC.